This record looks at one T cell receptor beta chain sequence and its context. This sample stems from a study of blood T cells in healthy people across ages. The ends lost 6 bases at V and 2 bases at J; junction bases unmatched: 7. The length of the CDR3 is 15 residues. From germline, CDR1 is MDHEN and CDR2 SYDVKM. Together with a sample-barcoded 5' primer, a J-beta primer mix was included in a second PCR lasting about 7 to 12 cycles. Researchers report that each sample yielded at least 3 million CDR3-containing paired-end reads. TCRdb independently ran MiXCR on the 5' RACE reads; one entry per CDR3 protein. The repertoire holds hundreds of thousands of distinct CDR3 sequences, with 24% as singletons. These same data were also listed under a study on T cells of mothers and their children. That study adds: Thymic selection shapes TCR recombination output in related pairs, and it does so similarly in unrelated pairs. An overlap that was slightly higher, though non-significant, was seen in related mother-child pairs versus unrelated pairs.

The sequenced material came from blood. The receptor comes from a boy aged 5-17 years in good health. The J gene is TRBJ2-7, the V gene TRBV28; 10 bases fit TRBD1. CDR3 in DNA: TGTGCCAGCAGGGGAGGTGGGACAGGGGCCTACGAGCAGTACTTC. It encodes CASRGGGTGAYEQYF.